The rows below give T cell receptor beta chains drawn from one sample of a study of T cell responses to AZD1222 COVID-19 vaccine. Profiled with immunoSEQ multiplex PCR; TCRdb holds only in-frame clones, not every one. This sample has approximately 97,000 clones, with about 85% found just once. The material sequenced was peripheral blood, taken on day 0 of AZD1222 vaccination. Receptors were obtained from an adult in good health. Both conserved end residues are part of each CDR3. A D gene is named only where the DNA matches it firmly. Clone size, where shown, is once, few, many, or a class for clones that have expanded.

>TRBD1|TRBJ1-1|TRBV6-5|NA
TGTGCCAGCAGTTACTCAGGGGGCGCGTACACTGAAGCTTTCTTT
CASSYSGGAYTEAFF
>NA|TRBJ1-1|TRBV6-5|NA
TGTGCCAGCAGTTCCCTTTCGGGGCACACTGAAGCTTTCTTT
CASSSLSGHTEAFF
>NA|TRBJ2-4|TRBV4-3|NA
TGCGCCAGCAGCCAAGTTTTTGCAAGTACCGCCAAAAACATTCAGTACTTC
CASSQVFASTAKNIQYF
>NA|TRBJ1-6|TRBV10-2|NA
TGCGCCAGCAGGGACAGACATAATAATTCACCCCTCCACTTT
CASRDRHNNSPLHF
>NA|TRBJ1-5|TRBV9|NA
TGTGCCAGCAGCGTAGGGGATGGTAGCAATCAGCCCCAGCATTTT
CASSVGDGSNQPQHF
>NA|TRBJ1-2|TRBV27|NA
TGTGCCAGCAGGCAGGGATCTGGTGGCTACACCTTC
CASRQGSGGYTF
>NA|TRBJ1-1|TRBV19|NA
TGTGCCAGTAAATTAGGGGCGCGGAACACTGAAGCTTTCTTT
CASKLGARNTEAFF
>NA|TRBJ1-2|TRBV3-1/TRBV3-2|NA
TGTGCCAGCAGCCGGGGCTACTATGGCTACACCTTC
CASSRGYYGYTF
>TRBD1|TRBJ2-7|TRBV5-6|once
TGTGCCAGCAGCTTGAGGTGGACAGGGGTGGACGAGCAGTACTTC
CASSLRWTGVDEQYF
>NA|TRBJ1-2|TRBV5-1|NA
TGCGCCAGCAGAGCTCGGGGCTACTATGGCTACACCTTC
CASRARGYYGYTF
>NA|TRBJ1-5|TRBV6-1|NA
TGTGCCAGCAGTGAAAGGGATCAACCGGATCGGGGCAATCAGCCCCAGCATTTT
CASSERDQPDRGNQPQHF
>NA|TRBJ2-5|TRBV6-2/TRBV6-3|NA
TGTGCCAGCAGCTTACAAGTACAGGGTTGGGAGACCCAGTACTTC
CASSLQVQGWETQYF
>NA|TRBJ2-2|TRBV7-7|NA
TGTGCTAGCAGCTTAGCGGGACAGGGCCTGACCGGGGAGCTGTTTTTT
CASSLAGQGLTGELFF
>TRBD2|TRBJ2-5|TRBV7-2|NA
TGTGCCAGCAGCTTACAGCGGGGGGGCCGAGAGACCCAGTACTTC
CASSLQRGGRETQYF
>TRBD1|TRBJ1-1|TRBV6-6|NA
TGTGCCAGCAGCGATACGGGGACAGGGAACACTGAAGCTTTCTTT
CASSDTGTGNTEAFF
>TRBD1|TRBJ1-2|TRBV15|NA
TGTGCCACCCGTCAGGGGGGCGAGGAGTATGGCTACACCTTC
CATRQGGEEYGYTF
>NA|TRBJ1-2|TRBV7-9|NA
TGTGCCAGCAGCTCTACTGACAGATCGAATGGCTACACCTTC
CASSSTDRSNGYTF
>NA|TRBJ2-6|TRBV6-2/TRBV6-3|NA
TGTGCCAGCAGTTACTCCCAGAGTCCAGGCCTACCTCTGGGGGCCAACGTCCTGACTTTC
CASSYSQSPGLPLGANVLTF
>NA|TRBJ1-1|TRBV4-1|NA
TGCGCCAGCAGCCAAGGGCCCGGGGTCGGCACTGAAGCTTTCTTT
CASSQGPGVGTEAFF
>TRBD2|TRBJ2-7|TRBV6-2/TRBV6-3|NA
TGTGCCAGCAGCATATGGACTAGCGGGAGCTCCTACGAGCAGTACTTC
CASSIWTSGSSYEQYF